This T cell receptor beta chain was obtained from a study of OX40 agonist ivuxolimab in advanced cancers. Background on the study: Patients took ivuxolimab, an agonistic anti-OX40 (CD134) antibody. Six ivuxolimab dose levels, 0.01 to 10 mg/kg, were given intravenously every 2 weeks. A mean age of approximately 58 years, range roughly 23 to 85, was recorded, and roughly 80% were male.

As regards this clone: What it binds is unknown.

Regarding the study as a whole: Partly responding patients at 0.1-3.0 mg/kg showed some of the smallest clonal expansion.

Only in-frame clones appear in the TCRdb table, and some are missing; sequencing was by immunoSEQ multiplex PCR. This sample has some 17,000 clones, with about 82% found just once. This specimen was CD4+ or CD8+ T cells sorted from blood, taken in a trial of the OX40 agonist ivuxolimab. This clonotype originated in an adult with an advanced solid tumor such as melanoma, head and neck, liver or kidney cancer.

CDR3 coding DNA: TGTGCCAGCAGCCAACCCGGGACAGCACCTTACGAGCAGTACTTC. Residues: CASSQPGTAPYEQYF. The rearrangement joins TRBV9 to TRBJ2-7, with 7 bases aligning to TRBD1. The junction had 11 bases not matched to a gene; V was cut back by 4 bases and J by 4 bases. The CDR3 has 15 amino acids. Germline CDR1 SGDLS, CDR2 YYNGEE. The full variable domain, with the rest looked up from reference TRBV9 and TRBJ2-7, is DSGVTQTPKHLITATGQRVTLRCSPRSGDLSVYWYQQSLDQGLQFLIQYYNGEERAKGNILERFSAQQFPDLHSELNLSSLELGDSALYFCASSQPGTAPYEQYFGPGTRLTVT.